This TCR beta chain comes out of a study of neoadjuvant anti-PD-1 for oral cavity cancer. Sample time point: after neoadjuvant nivolumab, at surgical resection. The CDR3 sequence is 13 residues long. V lost 5 bases, J lost 3 bases, and 10 bases lay in between. CDR1 and CDR2 from the germline V gene are SEHNR and FQNEAQ (reference sequence). Sequenced by immunoSEQ multiplex PCR; TCRdb stores in-frame clones only, minus some. The sample contains about 23,000 clones, under 30% of which appear only once. This TCR was sampled from a person between 40 and 85 years old with oral cavity squamous cell carcinoma. The gene calls are TRBV7-9 and TRBJ1-1, with D unresolved. The specimen comprised tumor tissue, sampled after nivolumab (anti-PD-1) treatment. The CDR3 DNA is TGTGCCAGCAGCGGCCAGGATGACACTGAAGCTTTCTTT. Encoded protein: CASSGQDDTEAFF. Supplemented by reference TRBV7-9 and TRBJ1-1, the full variable domain reads DTGVSQNPRHKITKRGQNVTFRCDPISEHNRLYWYRQTLGQGPEFLTYFQNEAQLEKSRLLSDRFSAERPKGSFSTLEIQRTEQGDSAMYLCASSGQDDTEAFFGQGTRLTVV.